This note documents a single T cell receptor beta chain sequence. This sample is drawn from a study of OX40 agonist ivuxolimab in advanced cancers. Only in-frame clones appear in the TCRdb table, and some are missing; sequencing was by immunoSEQ multiplex PCR. The sample consists of 55,000 to 70,000 clones, 75% to 90% of them appearing once. V lost 0 bases and J lost 4, with 8 bases in between. The CDR3 has 13 amino acids. Germline-derived CDR1 and CDR2 are SGHKS and YYEKEE (reference sequence). This material consisted of CD4+ or CD8+ T cells sorted from blood, taken in a trial of the OX40 agonist ivuxolimab. This clonotype was obtained from an adult with an advanced solid tumor such as melanoma, head and neck, liver or kidney cancer. This rearrangement joins TRBV5-5 to TRBJ2-7; the D gene is possibly TRBD1 (5 bases). CDR3 sequence (DNA): TGTGCCAGCAGCTTGGAGGGGTTGTACGAGCAGTACTTC. Protein product: CASSLEGLYEQYF.